Listed below are T cell receptor beta chains from one sample, sequenced in a study of control samples from healthy donors and cancer patients. Some clones are missing from TCRdb's copy, which holds only in-frame ones; the method was immunoSEQ multiplex PCR. Of about 55,000 clones listed, roughly 95% were seen once; the top ten hold approximately 2.3%. Sequenced input: blood. These receptors all come from a man aged 25 to 40 in good health. CDR3s include the opening cysteine and the closing phenylalanine or tryptophan. The order of the fields is clone size, J gene, D gene, V gene, CDR3 protein, CDR3 DNA. A D gene is named only where the DNA matches it firmly. Rows may omit the clone size; those that give it use once, few, many or a size class.

abundance: -; j_gene: TRBJ2-7; d_gene: TRBD1; v_gene: TRBV28; CDR3aa: CASTDRVAEQYF; CDR3nt: TGTGCCAGCACCGACAGGGTGGCCGAGCAGTACTTC
abundance: -; j_gene: TRBJ2-7; d_gene: TRBD1; v_gene: TRBV6-5; CDR3aa: CATMDRGGREQYF; CDR3nt: TGTGCCACGATGGACAGGGGCGGCAGGGAGCAGTACTTC
abundance: -; j_gene: TRBJ2-1; d_gene: TRBD2; v_gene: TRBV7-2; CDR3aa: CASSPGLAGEQFF; CDR3nt: TGTGCCAGCAGCCCTGGACTAGCGGGAGAGCAGTTCTTC
abundance: -; j_gene: TRBJ2-1; d_gene: -; v_gene: TRBV5-5; CDR3aa: CASSPDLINEQFF; CDR3nt: TGTGCCAGCAGCCCGGACTTGATCAATGAGCAGTTCTTC
abundance: -; j_gene: TRBJ2-5; d_gene: TRBD2; v_gene: TRBV4-1; CDR3aa: CASSRGTSRYQETQYF; CDR3nt: TGCGCCAGCAGCCGAGGGACTAGCAGATACCAAGAGACCCAGTACTTC
abundance: -; j_gene: TRBJ2-3; d_gene: -; v_gene: TRBV11-2; CDR3aa: CASSTPIRGPKNTDTQYF; CDR3nt: TGTGCCAGCAGCACCCCGATTCGGGGGCCTAAGAACACAGATACGCAGTATTTT
abundance: -; j_gene: TRBJ2-1; d_gene: -; v_gene: TRBV6-5; CDR3aa: CASSYANARYNEQFF; CDR3nt: TGTGCCAGCAGTTACGCGAACGCTAGATACAATGAGCAGTTCTTC
abundance: -; j_gene: TRBJ2-7; d_gene: TRBD2; v_gene: TRBV11-2; CDR3aa: CASSLTSGGEQYF; CDR3nt: TGTGCCAGCAGCTTAACTAGCGGGGGCGAGCAGTACTTC
abundance: once; j_gene: TRBJ1-5; d_gene: TRBD1; v_gene: TRBV7-2; CDR3aa: CASSLEGTGYNQPQHF; CDR3nt: TGTGCCAGCAGCTTAGAGGGGACAGGGTACAATCAGCCCCAGCATTTT
abundance: -; j_gene: TRBJ1-5; d_gene: -; v_gene: TRBV6-5; CDR3aa: CASSSSGAGQPQHF; CDR3nt: TGTGCCAGCAGTTCCTCGGGGGCCGGCCAGCCCCAGCATTTT
abundance: -; j_gene: TRBJ2-7; d_gene: -; v_gene: TRBV27; CDR3aa: CASSQGPPPISYEQYF; CDR3nt: TGTGCCAGCAGCCAAGGACCGCCGCCAATTTCCTACGAGCAGTACTTC
abundance: -; j_gene: TRBJ2-4; d_gene: TRBD2; v_gene: TRBV7-8; CDR3aa: CASSLGGEGSIQYF; CDR3nt: TGTGCCAGCAGCTTAGGAGGGGAGGGTAGCATTCAGTACTTC
abundance: -; j_gene: TRBJ1-1; d_gene: -; v_gene: TRBV29-1; CDR3aa: CSVKGGTRRDYTEAFF; CDR3nt: TGCAGCGTTAAGGGGGGAACCCGGAGGGATTACACTGAAGCTTTCTTT
abundance: -; j_gene: TRBJ2-7; d_gene: -; v_gene: TRBV5-1; CDR3aa: CASSPSGGPLIYEQYF; CDR3nt: TGCGCCAGCAGCCCAAGTGGGGGCCCCCTTATCTACGAGCAGTACTTC
abundance: -; j_gene: TRBJ2-3; d_gene: -; v_gene: TRBV12-3/TRBV12-4; CDR3aa: CASSFQGTDTQYF; CDR3nt: TGTGCCAGCAGTTTCCAGGGGACAGATACGCAGTATTTT
abundance: -; j_gene: TRBJ2-2; d_gene: TRBD2; v_gene: TRBV30; CDR3aa: CAWRFGGGTGELFF; CDR3nt: TGTGCCTGGAGGTTTGGGGGGGGCACCGGGGAGCTGTTTTTT
abundance: -; j_gene: TRBJ2-2; d_gene: TRBD2; v_gene: TRBV4-1; CDR3aa: CASSFIRGDLYTGELFF; CDR3nt: TGCGCCAGCAGCTTCATTCGGGGGGATCTATACACCGGGGAGCTGTTTTTT
abundance: once; j_gene: TRBJ1-1; d_gene: -; v_gene: TRBV5-4; CDR3aa: CASSPSLLNTEAFF; CDR3nt: TGTGCCAGCAGCCCCTCTCTCCTGAACACTGAAGCTTTCTTT
abundance: -; j_gene: TRBJ1-5; d_gene: -; v_gene: TRBV15; CDR3aa: CATSRDLRGNQPQHF; CDR3nt: TGTGCCACCAGCAGAGATTTGCGGGGAAATCAGCCCCAGCATTTT
abundance: -; j_gene: TRBJ2-3; d_gene: -; v_gene: TRBV2; CDR3aa: CASSEAFSVSTDTQYF; CDR3nt: TGTGCCAGCAGTGAAGCCTTTTCGGTTAGCACAGATACGCAGTATTTT
abundance: -; j_gene: TRBJ2-7; d_gene: TRBD2; v_gene: TRBV2; CDR3aa: CASSEIGLEGEQYF; CDR3nt: TGTGCCAGCAGTGAAATCGGACTAGAAGGCGAGCAGTACTTC
abundance: -; j_gene: TRBJ1-1; d_gene: -; v_gene: TRBV19; CDR3aa: CASRGPMNTEAFF; CDR3nt: TGTGCCAGCCGGGGCCCCATGAACACTGAAGCTTTCTTT
abundance: -; j_gene: TRBJ2-1; d_gene: TRBD2; v_gene: TRBV6-2/TRBV6-3; CDR3aa: CASSRTSGFLYNEQFF; CDR3nt: TGTGCCAGCAGCCGGACTAGCGGCTTTCTCTACAATGAGCAGTTCTTC
abundance: -; j_gene: TRBJ1-1; d_gene: -; v_gene: TRBV5-1; CDR3aa: CASSSTGVNTEAFF; CDR3nt: TGCGCCAGCAGCTCGACAGGAGTCAACACTGAAGCTTTCTTT
abundance: -; j_gene: TRBJ2-5; d_gene: -; v_gene: TRBV9; CDR3aa: CASSVIGGGQETQYF; CDR3nt: TGTGCCAGCAGCGTAATCGGTGGGGGGCAAGAGACCCAGTACTTC
abundance: -; j_gene: TRBJ1-4; d_gene: -; v_gene: TRBV5-6; CDR3aa: CASSLGQPNEKLFF; CDR3nt: TGTGCCAGCAGCTTGGGACAGCCTAATGAAAAACTGTTTTTT
abundance: once; j_gene: TRBJ2-5; d_gene: -; v_gene: TRBV6-5; CDR3aa: CASSYNQETQYF; CDR3nt: TGTGCCAGCAGTTACAACCAAGAGACCCAGTACTTC
abundance: -; j_gene: TRBJ1-6; d_gene: -; v_gene: TRBV6-2/TRBV6-3; CDR3aa: CASSYGYSPLHF; CDR3nt: TGTGCCAGCAGTTACGGTTATTCACCCCTCCACTTT
abundance: -; j_gene: TRBJ2-2; d_gene: TRBD1; v_gene: TRBV27; CDR3aa: CASSYRDRGHRGAVF; CDR3nt: TGTGCCAGCAGTTACCGGGACAGGGGACACCGGGGAGCTGTTTTT
abundance: -; j_gene: TRBJ2-1; d_gene: -; v_gene: TRBV28; CDR3aa: CASSSPGVEQFF; CDR3nt: TGTGCCAGCAGTTCCCCGGGGGTTGAGCAGTTCTTC
abundance: -; j_gene: TRBJ2-3; d_gene: TRBD1; v_gene: TRBV9; CDR3aa: CASSVAGQGVTDTQYF; CDR3nt: TGTGCCAGCAGCGTGGCGGGACAGGGGGTGACAGATACGCAGTATTTT
abundance: -; j_gene: TRBJ1-1; d_gene: TRBD1; v_gene: TRBV20-1; CDR3aa: CSAIDGTDNTEAFF; CDR3nt: TGCAGTGCTATTGACGGGACAGATAACACTGAAGCTTTCTTT
abundance: -; j_gene: TRBJ1-5; d_gene: -; v_gene: TRBV7-2; CDR3aa: CASSSDSSNSNQPQHF; CDR3nt: TGTGCCAGCAGCTCGGACAGTTCAAATAGCAATCAGCCCCAGCATTTT
abundance: -; j_gene: TRBJ1-5; d_gene: -; v_gene: TRBV19; CDR3aa: CASSIEGFNQPQHF; CDR3nt: TGTGCCAGTAGTATTGAGGGGTTCAATCAGCCCCAGCATTTT
abundance: -; j_gene: TRBJ2-1; d_gene: -; v_gene: TRBV5-1; CDR3aa: CASSPDGGRTYNEQFF; CDR3nt: TGCGCCAGCAGCCCGGATGGCGGACGAACCTACAATGAGCAGTTCTTC
abundance: -; j_gene: TRBJ1-2; d_gene: -; v_gene: TRBV5-1; CDR3aa: CASSLTTGPGGYTF; CDR3nt: TGCGCCAGCAGCTTAACGACAGGCCCAGGAGGCTACACCTTC
abundance: -; j_gene: TRBJ2-4; d_gene: -; v_gene: TRBV15; CDR3aa: CATSRARNNVYDF; CDR3nt: TGTGCCACCAGCAGAGCCCGGAATAATGTCTATGACTTC
abundance: once; j_gene: TRBJ1-5; d_gene: -; v_gene: TRBV28; CDR3aa: CASSPPFPQPQHF; CDR3nt: TGTGCCAGCAGTCCCCCGTTCCCCCAGCCCCAGCATTTT
abundance: -; j_gene: TRBJ2-2; d_gene: TRBD2; v_gene: TRBV7-8; CDR3aa: CASSFREGTGELFF; CDR3nt: TGTGCCAGCAGCTTCAGGGAGGGAACCGGGGAGCTGTTTTTT
abundance: -; j_gene: TRBJ1-2; d_gene: -; v_gene: TRBV5-3; CDR3aa: CARSFRQGGGYTF; CDR3nt: TGTGCCAGAAGCTTCAGGCAGGGTGGTGGCTACACCTTC
abundance: -; j_gene: TRBJ1-2; d_gene: -; v_gene: TRBV30; CDR3aa: CAWKKTPYGYTF; CDR3nt: TGTGCCTGGAAAAAAACCCCCTATGGCTACACCTTC
abundance: -; j_gene: TRBJ1-1; d_gene: -; v_gene: TRBV6-5; CDR3aa: CASSLMTGGGTEAFF; CDR3nt: TGTGCCAGCAGTCTCATGACGGGGGGGGGAACTGAAGCTTTCTTT
abundance: once; j_gene: TRBJ1-5; d_gene: -; v_gene: TRBV5-1; CDR3aa: CASSLGPGEQPQHF; CDR3nt: TGCGCCAGCAGCTTAGGGCCAGGGGAACAGCCCCAGCATTTT